Sequencing of this T cell receptor beta chain was carried out in a study of CD8 T cells in ankylosing spondylitis. Study findings and constraints: Earlier work had already found some motif variants in reactive arthritis synovial fluid and blood. Researchers reportedly found disease-linked clones significantly enriched in matched ankylosing spondylitis synovial fluid. A TCR beta motif of eight highly homologous variants appeared characteristic of ankylosing spondylitis blood.

A note on this clonotype: Its antigen is not identified.

Looked up from germline, CDR1 is SGHVS and CDR2 is FNYEAQ. The CDR3 extends over 13 amino acids. V shed 5 bases and J shed 5 bases, with 12 bases lying between them. Researchers built TCR beta libraries using quantitative 5'-RACE with molecular barcodes. TCRdb reanalysed the 5' RACE reads using MiXCR and keeps one entry per CDR3 protein. The table includes over 130,000 distinct CDR3 sequences, more than 40% detected once. The TCR was taken from a male donor with ankylosing spondylitis. J is TRBJ1-1 and V is TRBV7-6; maybe TRBD1 (6 bases). The sequencing sample was made of synovial fluid, either unsorted or a sorted T cell fraction (not recorded which). CDR3 amino acids: CASSLGGRTEAFF. CDR3 nucleotide sequence: TGTGCCAGCAGCCTAGGGGGGAGGACTGAAGCTTTCTTT.